This T cell receptor (delta chain) was documented in a study of gamma-delta T cells after stem cell transplantation. TCRdb re-called the RT-PCR reads with CATT. Among some 4,500 delta-chain clones listed, 16% were seen once. CDR1 and CDR2 from the germline V gene are TSWWSYY and QGS. The CDR3 is 19 amino acids. In the case of this clone: At one of its ends the junction is not consistent with the germline gene, which may arise from a read error.

The material sequenced was gamma-delta T cells. This sequence joins TRDV1 and TRDJ2; 8 bases map to TRDD3. TCRdb leaves out the J gene; it was filled in here by matching the DNA to germline. The receptor's source is a human donor. It is not recorded whose cells these are; they may come from a transplant donor. CDR3 sequence reads: CAIGERIPLGAALTAQLFF. The CDR3 DNA reads as TGTGCTATTGGGGAAAGAATCCCACTGGGGGCTGCTTTGACAGCACAACTCTTCTTT.